One and the same sample provided the 26 T cell receptor beta chains below, sequenced in a study of T cell changes during pregnancy in multiple sclerosis. Method: immunoSEQ multiplex PCR; TCRdb's copy keeps in-frame clones and lacks some. The sample includes around 48,000 clones, approximately 92% of them seen just once. The sample consisted of CD4+ T cells from peripheral blood mononuclear cells, taken in the second trimester of pregnancy. The receptors were gathered from a female donor in good health, enrolled as a control in a pregnancy study.

The chain is built from TRBV28 and TRBJ2-1; 8 bases line up with TRBD1. The CDR3 contains 14 residues. Germline trimming cut 11 bases from V and 2 bases from J; bases unmatched to any gene: 8. The germline CDR1 and CDR2 sequences are MDHEN and SYDVKM. CDR3: CASSQGAAYNEQFF. The DNA of the CDR3 is TGTGCCTCTAGTCAGGGGGCCGCCTACAATGAGCAGTTCTTC.

This rearrangement joins TRBV19 to TRBJ2-3, with TRBD1 as a possible D gene (5 bases). V was trimmed by 2 bases and J by 6 bases, leaving 15 bases between them. This CDR3 comprises 15 residues. Germline-derived CDR1 and CDR2 are LNHDA and SQIVND (reference sequence). The CDR3 loop reads CASSISGPGVDTQYF. The CDR3 DNA reads as TGTGCCAGTAGTATATCAGGGCCTGGGGTGGATACGCAGTATTTT.

In DNA, the CDR3 is TGTGCCAGCAGCCGACGAGGGGGGGCTGGAGAGACCCAGTACTTC. This encodes CASSRRGGAGETQYF. The chain is built from TRBV7-9 and TRBJ2-5; D may be TRBD2 (7 bases). Trimming cost V 5 bases and J 4 bases, with 17 bases left between them. Germline CDR1 and CDR2: SEHNR and FQNEAQ (reference sequence). This CDR3 region has 15 residues. Full variable domain (remainder filled in from reference TRBV7-9 and TRBJ2-5): DTGVSQNPRHKITKRGQNVTFRCDPISEHNRLYWYRQTLGQGPEFLTYFQNEAQLEKSRLLSDRFSAERPKGSFSTLEIQRTEQGDSAMYLCASSRRGGAGETQYFGPGTRLLVL.

The chain links TRBV13 to TRBJ1-2; the D gene is possibly TRBD1 (6 bases). CDR3 length equals 16 residues. The germline V gene has CDR1 PRHDT and CDR2 FYEKMQ (reference sequence). V was shortened by 5 bases and J by 3 bases, with 19 bases between the two germline ends. As DNA, the CDR3 is TGTGCCAGCAGCCCCGGGTACAGGGTCCTTCACTATGGCTACACCTTC. As protein: CASSPGYRVLHYGYTF.

V is TRBV19 and J is TRBJ2-2, with TRBD2 matching 10 bases. The CDR3 extends over 18 amino acids. The J segment lost 4 bases and the V segment lost 3 bases, leaving 11 bases of the junction unmatched. Germline lookup yields CDR1 LNHDA and CDR2 SQIVND (reference sequence). CDR3 sequence: CASSIPLAGVTPTGELFF. The CDR3 region has the DNA TGTGCCAGTAGTATCCCCCTAGCGGGAGTGACCCCCACCGGGGAGCTGTTTTTT.

The chain joins TRBV5-4 to TRBJ2-7, with 7 nucleotides matching TRBD1. The CDR3 has 14 residues. CDR1 is SGHNT and CDR2 is YYREEE in the germline V gene (reference sequence). Trimming cost V 0 bases and J 5 bases; bases outside gene matches: 5. CDR3 loop: CASSLVDRDDEQYF. In nucleotides, the CDR3 is TGTGCCAGCAGCTTGGTCGACAGGGACGACGAGCAGTACTTC.

The chain recombines TRBV10-3 with TRBJ2-1; D remains ambiguous. The CDR3 is made up of 15 amino acids. Germline loops: CDR1 ENHRY, CDR2 SYGVKD. Trimming removed 0 bases from V and 4 bases from J, with 10 bases in between. The CDR3, as DNA: TGTGCCATCAGTGAGTCGGGTACAGAATACAATGAGCAGTTCTTC. This translates into CAISESGTEYNEQFF.

The rearrangement uses TRBV5-1 and TRBJ2-7; D ambiguous. The CDR3 length is 12 residues. Per the germline V gene, CDR1 is SGHRS and CDR2 is YFSETQ. Trimming took 7 bases from V and 2 from J, leaving 10 bases between them. CDR3 protein: CASADTAYEQYF. The CDR3, as DNA: TGCGCCAGCGCCGACACGGCCTACGAGCAGTACTTC.

The chain links TRBV6-5 to TRBJ2-7, with D possibly matching TRBD2 (6 bases). The V gene lost 7 bases and the J gene lost 2 bases, with 9 bases spanning the gap. Germline V gives CDR1 MNHEY, CDR2 SVGAGI. This CDR3 has 12 residues. The CDR3 coding sequence is TGTGCCAGCAACGGAGGGCCCTACGAGCAGTACTTC. It specifies CASNGGPYEQYF.

The chain uses TRBV5-4 and TRBJ1-4; no clear D. The length of the CDR3 is 13 residues. Trimming removed 1 base from V and 5 bases from J, with 6 bases in between. Germline values: CDR1 SGHNT, CDR2 YYREEE (reference sequence). The CDR3 here is CASSLRGNEKLFF. CDR3 in DNA: TGTGCCAGCAGCTTGAGAGGAAATGAAAAACTGTTTTTT.

This chain connects TRBV18 to TRBJ2-1; TRBD2 aligns across 8 bases. This CDR3 comprises 20 residues. The germline V gene has CDR1 KGHSH and CDR2 LQKENI. With 4 bases clipped from V and 5 bases from J, the junction kept 22 bases outside the gene matches. CDR3 DNA: TGTGCCAGCTCACTACAACAGGGTGGACTAGCTGGGTATGGCCACAATGAGCAGTTCTTC. Its protein product is CASSLQQGGLAGYGHNEQFF.

J is TRBJ1-1 and V is TRBV5-8, with D tentatively TRBD1 (6 bases). Trimming took 1 base from V and 8 from J, leaving 12 bases between them. This CDR3 has 13 residues. The germline gives CDR1 SGHTS, CDR2 YDEGEE. CDR3 in amino acids: CASSLLGTKEAFF. The CDR3, as DNA: TGTGCCAGCAGCTTGTTAGGGACAAAGGAAGCTTTCTTT.

The chain carries TRBV7-3 and TRBJ2-7; the D gene is possibly TRBD2 (6 bases). There are 14 residues in the CDR3. The V gene lost 0 bases and the J gene lost 4 bases, with 10 bases spanning the gap. From germline, CDR1 is SGHTA and CDR2 FQGTGA. CDR3 sequence: CASSLTGGGYEQYF. The CDR3 coding sequence is TGTGCCAGCAGCTTAACTGGGGGAGGATACGAGCAGTACTTC.

The chain links TRBV7-2 to TRBJ1-1; 7 positions match TRBD1. The CDR3 is made up of 15 amino acids. The V gene end was trimmed by 5 bases and the J gene end by 2 bases; junction bases not matched to a gene: 8. Germline V gene lookup returns CDR1 SGHTA and CDR2 FQGNSA. CDR3 bases: TGTGCCAGCAGCAACACCCGACAGGGCAACACTGAAGCTTTCTTT. Amino acids: CASSNTRQGNTEAFF.

The rearrangement uses TRBV10-3 and TRBJ2-6; no reliable D call. Germline V gene lookup returns CDR1 ENHRY and CDR2 SYGVKD. Trimming stripped 3 bases from V and 0 bases from J, with 3 bases between. This CDR3 contains 14 residues. The CDR3 DNA follows: TGTGCCATCAGTGATAGCTCTGGGGCCAACGTCCTGACTTTC. Its translation: CAISDSSGANVLTF.

The chain has TRBV4-1 and TRBJ2-7; maybe TRBD2 (5 bases). Germline values: CDR1 MGHRA, CDR2 YSYEKL. This CDR3 comprises 14 residues. V was shortened by 0 bases and J by 2 bases, with 8 bases between the two germline ends. CDR3 sequence: CASSQEGRPYEQYF. The CDR3 DNA is TGCGCCAGCAGCCAAGAGGGGAGACCCTACGAGCAGTACTTC.

V gene TRBV28 combines with J gene TRBJ2-5; 11 bases match TRBD2. The V segment lost 5 bases and the J segment 5 bases; nucleotides outside the gene matches: 10. Germline CDR1 and CDR2: MDHEN and SYDVKM. This CDR3 spans 16 amino acids. CDR3 nucleotide sequence: TGTGCCAGCAGTACAAATAAACTAGCGGGAGACGAGACCCAGTACTTC. Translated: CASSTNKLAGDETQYF.

This chain joins TRBV4-1 and TRBJ1-2; weak D call: TRBD1 (6 bases). V lost 4 bases and J 4 bases, leaving 19 bases between the germline ends. Looked up from germline, CDR1 is MGHRA and CDR2 is YSYEKL. The CDR3 runs to 16 residues. CDR3 sequence (DNA): TGCGCCAGCAGCCCGGTAGGGGGGGGCCGGACCTATGGCTACACCTTC. Protein sequence: CASSPVGGGRTYGYTF.

The chain employs TRBV27 and TRBJ1-4, with D maybe TRBD1 (5 bases). Germline V gives CDR1 MNHEY, CDR2 SMNVEV (reference sequence). The length of the CDR3 is 14 residues. Trimming stripped 5 bases from V and 6 bases from J, with 13 bases between. CDR3 sequence: CASSPTDSHEKLFF. CDR3 sequence (DNA): TGTGCCAGCAGTCCCACCGACAGTCATGAAAAACTGTTTTTT.

The rearrangement joins TRBV7-3 to TRBJ1-4, with D uncertain. Trimming removed 1 base from V and 8 bases from J, with 8 bases in between. From germline, CDR1 is SGHTA and CDR2 FQGTGA. CDR3 length: 13 amino acids. The CDR3: CASSLNRGEKLFF. The DNA for the CDR3 is TGTGCCAGCAGCTTAAACCGGGGAGAAAAACTGTTTTTT.

The chain joins TRBV9 to TRBJ1-2; D perhaps matches TRBD1 (6 bases). Germline V gene lookup returns CDR1 SGDLS and CDR2 YYNGEE. CDR3 length: 16 amino acids. V was shortened by 0 bases and J by 0 bases, with 12 bases between the two germline ends. The CDR3 DNA sequence: TGTGCCAGCAGCGTAGGAATGGGGGCGGCTAACTATGGCTACACCTTC. Its translation is CASSVGMGAANYGYTF.

The chain combines TRBV7-8 with TRBJ1-6, with D possibly being TRBD1 (5 bases). Germline V gene lookup returns CDR1 SGHVS and CDR2 FQNEAQ. This CDR3 region has 13 residues. Between the trimmed V and J ends, which lost 5 bases and 9 bases, there was a span of 11 bases. DNA for the CDR3: TGTGCCAGCAGCGCCGTGGGGGGTTCACCCCTCCACTTT. Amino acids: CASSAVGGSPLHF.

The V and J genes are TRBV5-4 and TRBJ2-1, with 7 positions matching TRBD1. The trim removed 3 bases at V and 8 bases at J, leaving 5 bases unmatched. The CDR3 is 13 residues long. CDR1 SGHNT and CDR2 YYREEE come from the germline V gene (reference sequence). The CDR3 DNA is TGTGCCAGCAGCTCCGTAGGGGGCCATGAGCAGTTCTTC. Translated, it gives CASSSVGGHEQFF.

The chain has TRBV6-1 and TRBJ2-7, with 8 bases that match TRBD1. This CDR3 has 15 residues. The V gene's germline CDR1 is MNHNS and CDR2 SASEGT. The V and J ends lost 1 base and 7 bases, in that order; junction bases with no gene match: 9. CDR3 region: CASSEGGQGAGEQYF. For the CDR3, the DNA is TGTGCCAGCAGTGAAGGGGGGCAGGGGGCCGGTGAGCAGTACTTC.

The chain combines TRBV12-5 with TRBJ1-1; D might be TRBD1 (6 bases). CDR3 length: 14 amino acids. Between the trimmed V and J ends, which lost 6 bases and 4 bases, there was a span of 15 bases. Germline lookup yields CDR1 LGHNT and CDR2 FRNRAP. This CDR3 reads CASGTGTWSTEAFF. The CDR3 bases are TGTGCTAGTGGCACCGGGACATGGAGCACTGAAGCTTTCTTT.

The chain links TRBV2 to TRBJ2-5; D is possibly TRBD2 (6 bases). This CDR3 contains 13 residues. V was shortened by 7 bases and J by 2 bases, with 11 bases between the two germline ends. Germline V lookup: CDR1 SNHLY, CDR2 FYNNEI. The CDR3 region is CASMAGIQETQYF. CDR3 sequence (DNA): TGTGCCAGCATGGCGGGAATACAAGAGACCCAGTACTTC.